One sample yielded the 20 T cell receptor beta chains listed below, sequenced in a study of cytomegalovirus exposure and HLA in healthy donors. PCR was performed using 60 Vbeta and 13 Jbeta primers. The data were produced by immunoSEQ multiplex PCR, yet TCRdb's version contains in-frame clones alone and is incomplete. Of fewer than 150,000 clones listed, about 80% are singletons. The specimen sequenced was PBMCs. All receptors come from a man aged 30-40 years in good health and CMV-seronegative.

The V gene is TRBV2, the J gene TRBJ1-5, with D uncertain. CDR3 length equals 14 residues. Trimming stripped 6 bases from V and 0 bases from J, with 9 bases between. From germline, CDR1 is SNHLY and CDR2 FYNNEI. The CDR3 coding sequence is TGTGCCAGCAGGGGTAGCGTTAGCAATCAGCCCCAGCATTTT. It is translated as CASRGSVSNQPQHF. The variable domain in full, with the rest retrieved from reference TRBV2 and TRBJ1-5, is EPEVTQTPSHQVTQMGQEVILRCVPISNHLYFYWYRQILGQKVEFLVSFYNNEISEKSEIFDDQFSVERPDGSNFTLKIRSTKLEDSAMYFCASRGSVSNQPQHFGDGTRLSIL.

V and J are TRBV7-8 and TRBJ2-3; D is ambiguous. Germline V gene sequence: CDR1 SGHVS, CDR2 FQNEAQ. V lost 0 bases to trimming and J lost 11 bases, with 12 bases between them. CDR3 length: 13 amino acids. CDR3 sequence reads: CASSLAGTLKQYF. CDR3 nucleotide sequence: TGTGCCAGCAGCTTAGCGGGCACTTTAAAGCAGTATTTT.

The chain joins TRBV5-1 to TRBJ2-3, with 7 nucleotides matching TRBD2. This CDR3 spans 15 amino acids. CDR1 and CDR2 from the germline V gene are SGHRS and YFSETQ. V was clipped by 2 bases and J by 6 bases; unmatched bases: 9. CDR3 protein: CASSFGAGAGDTQYF. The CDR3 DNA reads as TGCGCCAGCAGCTTCGGTGCGGGAGCAGGGGATACGCAGTATTTT.

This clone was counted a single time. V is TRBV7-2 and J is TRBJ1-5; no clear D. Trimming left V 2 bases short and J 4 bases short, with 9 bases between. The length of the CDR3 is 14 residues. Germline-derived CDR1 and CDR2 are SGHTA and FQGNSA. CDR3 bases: TGTGCCAGCAGCTTATCCGTACAAAATCAGCCCCAGCATTTT. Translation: CASSLSVQNQPQHF.

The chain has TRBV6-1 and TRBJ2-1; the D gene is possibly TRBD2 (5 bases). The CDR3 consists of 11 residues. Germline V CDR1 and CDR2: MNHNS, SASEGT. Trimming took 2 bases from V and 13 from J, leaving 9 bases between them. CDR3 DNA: TGTGCCAGCAGTGAAAGGAGCGGACAGTTCTTC. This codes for CASSERSGQFF.

The CDR3 bases are TGTGCCAGCAGCAGGGGACTAGCGGGAGGCCGGAACACCGGGGAGCTGTTTTTT. It codes for CASSRGLAGGRNTGELFF. The chain recombines TRBV5-4 with TRBJ2-2; 15 bases match TRBD2. The CDR3 is 18 amino acids. V was clipped by 4 bases and J by 1 base; unmatched bases: 5. Germline lookup yields CDR1 SGHNT and CDR2 YYREEE (reference sequence).

The CDR3 bases are TGTGCCAGCAGACCCCCCGGGGGGGGCTACGAGCAGTACTTC. Amino acids: CASRPPGGGYEQYF. This chain joins TRBV6-5 and TRBJ2-7, with 8 positions matching TRBD2. This CDR3 has 14 residues. Trimming took 6 bases from V and 3 from J; bases not matched to a gene: 7. Germline values: CDR1 MNHEY, CDR2 SVGAGI.

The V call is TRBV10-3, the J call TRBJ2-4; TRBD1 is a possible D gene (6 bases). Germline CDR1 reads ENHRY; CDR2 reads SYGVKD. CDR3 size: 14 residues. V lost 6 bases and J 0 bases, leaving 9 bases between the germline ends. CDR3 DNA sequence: TGTGCCATCAGCCGGACAGTAGCCAAAAACATTCAGTACTTC. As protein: CAISRTVAKNIQYF.

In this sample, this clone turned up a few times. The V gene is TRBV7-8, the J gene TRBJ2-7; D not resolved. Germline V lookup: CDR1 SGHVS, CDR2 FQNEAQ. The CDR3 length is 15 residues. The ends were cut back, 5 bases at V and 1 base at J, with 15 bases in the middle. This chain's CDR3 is CASSPPEPTSYEQYF. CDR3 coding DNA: TGTGCCAGCAGCCCCCCGGAGCCCACATCCTACGAGCAGTACTTC.

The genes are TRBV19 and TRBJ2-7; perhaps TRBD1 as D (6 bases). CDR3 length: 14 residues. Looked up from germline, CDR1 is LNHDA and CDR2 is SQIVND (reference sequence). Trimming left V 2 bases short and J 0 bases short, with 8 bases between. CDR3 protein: CASSIRDNSYEQYF. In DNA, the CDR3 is TGTGCCAGTAGTATACGGGACAACTCCTACGAGCAGTACTTC.

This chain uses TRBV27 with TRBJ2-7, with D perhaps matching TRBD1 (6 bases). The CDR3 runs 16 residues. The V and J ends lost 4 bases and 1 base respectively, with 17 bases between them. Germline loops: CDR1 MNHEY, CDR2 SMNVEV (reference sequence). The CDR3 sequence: CASSSAPGTISYEQYF. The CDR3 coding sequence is TGTGCCAGCAGTTCTGCCCCCGGGACAATATCCTACGAGCAGTACTTC.

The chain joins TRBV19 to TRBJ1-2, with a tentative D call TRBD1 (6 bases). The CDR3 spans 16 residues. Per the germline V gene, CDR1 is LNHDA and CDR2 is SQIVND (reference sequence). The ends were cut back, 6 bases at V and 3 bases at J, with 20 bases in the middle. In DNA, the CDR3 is TGTGCCAGTAGCCATACAGGGTCGTCGGGGTACTATGGCTACACCTTC. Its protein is CASSHTGSSGYYGYTF.

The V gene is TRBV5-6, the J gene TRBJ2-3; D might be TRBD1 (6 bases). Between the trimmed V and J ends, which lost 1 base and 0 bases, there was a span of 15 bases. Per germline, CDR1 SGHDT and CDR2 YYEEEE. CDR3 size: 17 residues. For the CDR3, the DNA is TGTGCCAGCAGCTTGCTCAGGGGCCTCCCAAGCACAGATACGCAGTATTTT. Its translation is CASSLLRGLPSTDTQYF.

CDR3 region: CASSPPGGAHNSPLHF. DNA of the CDR3: TGCGCCAGCAGTCCCCCAGGGGGCGCCCATAATTCACCCCTCCACTTT. This chain uses TRBV23-1 with TRBJ1-6; 8 bases are shared with TRBD1. TRBV23-1 counts as an open reading frame of uncertain function. The CDR3 has 16 residues. V lost 4 bases and J lost 5; bases outside the gene matches: 7.

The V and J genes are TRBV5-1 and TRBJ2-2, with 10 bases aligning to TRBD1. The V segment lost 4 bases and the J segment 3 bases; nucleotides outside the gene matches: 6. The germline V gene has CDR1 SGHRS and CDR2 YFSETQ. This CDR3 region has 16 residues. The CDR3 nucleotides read TGCGCCAGCAGCGGAGGACAGGGGGTCTACACCGGGGAGCTGTTTTTT. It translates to CASSGGQGVYTGELFF.

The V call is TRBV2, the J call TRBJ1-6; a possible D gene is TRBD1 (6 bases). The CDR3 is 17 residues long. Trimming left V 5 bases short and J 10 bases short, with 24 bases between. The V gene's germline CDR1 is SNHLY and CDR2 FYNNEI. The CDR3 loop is CASSYYTGKVRDSPLHF. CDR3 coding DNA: TGTGCCAGCAGTTACTATACAGGGAAAGTTCGTGACTCACCCCTCCACTTT. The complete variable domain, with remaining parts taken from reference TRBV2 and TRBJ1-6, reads EPEVTQTPSHQVTQMGQEVILRCVPISNHLYFYWYRQILGQKVEFLVSFYNNEISEKSEIFDDQFSVERPDGSNFTLKIRSTKLEDSAMYFCASSYYTGKVRDSPLHFGNGTRLTVT.

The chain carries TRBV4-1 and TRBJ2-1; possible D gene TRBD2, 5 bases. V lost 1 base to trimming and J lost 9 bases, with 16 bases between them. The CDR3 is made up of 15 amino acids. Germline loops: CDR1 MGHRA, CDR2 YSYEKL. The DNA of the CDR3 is TGCGCCAGCAGCCAAGTTGGTTCGGGATCGGGTGAGCAGTTCTTC. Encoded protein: CASSQVGSGSGEQFF.

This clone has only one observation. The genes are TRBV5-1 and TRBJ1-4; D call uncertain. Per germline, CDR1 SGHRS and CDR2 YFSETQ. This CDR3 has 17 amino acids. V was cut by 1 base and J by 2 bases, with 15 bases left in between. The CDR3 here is CASSLRWPRGTNEKLFF. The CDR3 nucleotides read TGCGCCAGCAGCTTGAGATGGCCCCGAGGGACTAATGAAAAACTGTTTTTT. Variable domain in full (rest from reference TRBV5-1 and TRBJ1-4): KAGVTQTPRYLIKTRGQQVTLSCSPISGHRSVSWYQQTPGQGLQFLFEYFSETQRNKGNFPGRFSGRQFSNSRSEMNVSTLELGDSALYLCASSLRWPRGTNEKLFFGSGTQLSVL.

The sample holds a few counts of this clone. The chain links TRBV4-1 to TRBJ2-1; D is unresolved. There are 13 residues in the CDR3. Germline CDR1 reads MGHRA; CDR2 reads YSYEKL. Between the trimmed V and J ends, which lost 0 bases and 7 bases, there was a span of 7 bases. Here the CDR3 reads CASSQEAVNEQFF. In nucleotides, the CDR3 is TGCGCCAGCAGCCAAGAGGCGGTAAATGAGCAGTTCTTC.

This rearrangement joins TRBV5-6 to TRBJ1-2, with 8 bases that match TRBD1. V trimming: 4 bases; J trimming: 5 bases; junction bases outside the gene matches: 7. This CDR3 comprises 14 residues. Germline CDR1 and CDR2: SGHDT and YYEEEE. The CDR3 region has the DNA TGTGCCAGCAGCCGCAAGGACAGGGCTTATGGCTACACCTTC. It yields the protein CASSRKDRAYGYTF.